A selection of T cell receptor beta chains follows, all from one sample in a study of blood T cells in healthy people across ages. TCRdb called the 5' RACE reads again in MiXCR, with one record for every CDR3 protein. This sample has around 990,000 distinct CDR3 sequences, with approximately 25% found just once. This same sample was also part of a study on T cells of mothers and their children.

Material for sequencing was blood. The receptors here all came from a girl aged 2-9 years in good health. The CDR3 runs from the conserved cysteine through the conserved F or W. Fields, in order: V gene, J gene, D gene, clone size, CDR3 DNA, CDR3 protein. D genes are given only for firm matches. Where a row states a size, it is once, few, many or the class of an expanded clone; other rows omit it.

TRBV29-1	TRBJ2-7	NA	NA	TGCAGCGTTGAACTCGGGGGCTACGAGCAGTACTTC	CSVELGGYEQYF
TRBV4-2	TRBJ2-2	TRBD2	few	TGTGCCAGCAGCCAAGATCGGGGGGACACCGGGGAGCTGTTTTTT	CASSQDRGDTGELFF
TRBV28	TRBJ1-5	NA	few	TGTGCCAGCAGTCCCATAGGTCGGACCCAGCATTTT	CASSPIGRTQHF
TRBV7-9	TRBJ2-7	NA	few	TGTGCCAGCAGCCTAAGTCCCCCAGGAAACCTCTACGAGCAGTACTTC	CASSLSPPGNLYEQYF
TRBV3-1	TRBJ2-2	NA	few	TGTGCCAGCAGCCCCGGCGGGCTAGCCCTCGGAGGGGAGCTGTTTTTT	CASSPGGLALGGELFF
TRBV6-5	TRBJ1-2	NA	NA	TGTGCCAGCAGTTACTCTGATAGAGGGGCGAATGGCTACACCTTC	CASSYSDRGANGYTF
TRBV5-6	TRBJ2-5	TRBD2	few	TGTGCCAGCAGACGACGGGGGGGCGTTCAGACCCAGTACTTC	CASRRRGGVQTQYF
TRBV9	TRBJ2-5	TRBD1	few	TGTGCCAGCAGCCCCAGAGGCGGTGGGACAGGAGGAGAGACCCAGTACTTC	CASSPRGGGTGGETQYF
TRBV3-1	TRBJ2-1	NA	few	TGTGCCAGCAGCACCTCGTTGGCCGGCTACAATGAGCAGTTCTTC	CASSTSLAGYNEQFF
TRBV4-3	TRBJ2-5	NA	NA	TGCGCCAGCAGCCAAGATCTTGGCGTTCATCTGTACTTC	CASSQDLGVHLYF
TRBV28	TRBJ2-5	NA	NA	TGTGCCAGCACAACCGCGGGCCAAGAGACCCAGTACTTC	CASTTAGQETQYF
TRBV20-1	TRBJ1-1	NA	once	TGCAGTGCTGGAAGTGTCATGAACACTGAAGCTTTCTTT	CSAGSVMNTEAFF
TRBV12-3/TRBV12-4	TRBJ2-7	NA	NA	TGTGCCAGCAGTTCGTGGGCGGGGAAACCCGAGCAGTACTTC	CASSSWAGKPEQYF
TRBV7-9	TRBJ2-7	NA	NA	TGTGCCAGCAGTTCTAGGCTGTTAGACGAGCAGTACTTC	CASSSRLLDEQYF
TRBV27	TRBJ2-1	TRBD2	many	TGTGCCAGCAGGGGACTAGCGGGGGCTGATGAGCAGTTCTTC	CASRGLAGADEQFF
TRBV4-2	TRBJ2-7	TRBD1	NA	TGTGCCAGCAGCCCCCAAGGGACAGGGGGCTCCGAGCAGTGCTTC	CASSPQGTGGSEQCF
TRBV27	TRBJ2-7	TRBD2	few	TGTGCCAGCAGTCTCATCGGACTAGCGTCTTTTGAGCAGTACTTC	CASSLIGLASFEQYF
TRBV24-1	TRBJ2-5	TRBD1	NA	TGTGCCACCGCTACAGGGGTTCGGACCCAAGAGACCCAGTACTTC	CATATGVRTQETQYF
TRBV2	TRBJ2-7	TRBD2	NA	TGTGCCAGCGAAAGCGGGAGGGATGACGAGCAGTACTTC	CASESGRDDEQYF
TRBV18	TRBJ1-2	NA	few	TGTGCCAGCTCTCTCGACCTAGGTCCTCCCTATGGCTACACCTTC	CASSLDLGPPYGYTF
TRBV20-1	TRBJ2-1	TRBD2	NA	TGCAGTGCGGCCCCGACTAGCCAATGGGACAATGAGCAGTTCTTC	CSAAPTSQWDNEQFF
TRBV3-1	TRBJ2-7	NA	NA	TGTGCCAACAGCCACAGTAACGGGTACGAGCAGTACTTC	CANSHSNGYEQYF
TRBV29-1	TRBJ2-3	NA	NA	TGCAGCGTTGGTGGGACCACAGATACGCAGTATTTT	CSVGGTTDTQYF
TRBV29-1	TRBJ1-1	NA	NA	TGCAGCGTTACGGCAGTACTGGCCAACACTGAAGCTTTCTTT	CSVTAVLANTEAFF